This is a list of T cell receptor beta chains from one sample in a study of blood T cell repertoires in COVID-19. Some clones are missing from TCRdb's copy, which holds only in-frame ones; the method was immunoSEQ multiplex PCR. The data contain some 50,000 clones, around 83% of them singletons. Sequencing was done on a sample of peripheral blood. The source is a woman older than 75 with acute or convalescent COVID-19. The CDR3 runs from the conserved cysteine through the conserved F or W. The D gene is left open where the match is weak. Where a row states a size, it is once, few, many or the class of an expanded clone; other rows omit it.

V gene,J gene,clone size,D gene,CDR3 protein,CDR3 DNA
TRBV30,TRBJ1-1,-,TRBD1,CAWSGVIGTVMNTEAFF,TGTGCCTGGAGTGGGGTCATAGGGACAGTCATGAACACTGAAGCTTTCTTT
TRBV25-1,TRBJ2-7,few,TRBD1,CASSPRGTGAREQYF,TGTGCCAGCAGTCCCAGGGGGACAGGGGCGAGAGAGCAGTACTTC
TRBV7-9,TRBJ1-1,-,-,CASSLAPGITEAFF,TGTGCCAGCAGCTTAGCGCCCGGGATCACTGAAGCTTTCTTT
TRBV2,TRBJ2-7,-,-,CASRPRAGYEQYF,TGTGCCAGCAGACCGCGGGCAGGCTACGAGCAGTACTTC
TRBV11-3,TRBJ2-1,-,-,CASSRSSTYNEQFF,TGTGCCAGCAGTCGGTCCTCGACCTACAATGAGCAGTTCTTC
TRBV19,TRBJ1-5,once,-,CAAGLLNQPQHF,TGTGCCGCTGGGCTCCTTAATCAGCCCCAGCATTTT
TRBV5-6,TRBJ2-3,-,TRBD1,CASGLPTGATDTQYF,TGTGCCAGCGGCCTCCCGACAGGGGCCACAGATACGCAGTATTTT
TRBV6-4,TRBJ1-2,-,TRBD1,CASRPHGTGDGYTF,TGTGCCAGCAGACCTCATGGGACAGGGGATGGCTACACCTTC
TRBV10-1,TRBJ2-3,-,TRBD1,CASSEQGFTDTQYF,TGCGCCAGCAGTGAACAGGGGTTCACAGATACGCAGTATTTT
TRBV7-9,TRBJ2-7,-,-,CASSFGHGVIEQYF,TGTGCCAGCAGCTTTGGACATGGTGTCATCGAGCAGTACTTC
TRBV27,TRBJ1-6,-,-,CASWTAFYNSPLHF,TGTGCCAGCTGGACAGCTTTTTATAATTCACCCCTCCACTTT
TRBV4-2,TRBJ1-4,-,-,CASSSRGGAATNEKLFF,TGTGCCAGCAGCTCCCGGGGGGGCGCCGCAACTAATGAAAAACTGTTTTTT